This T cell receptor (beta chain) was captured in a study of radiotherapy plus CTLA-4 blockade in lung cancer. Overall study context: For approximately 19% of patients, objective responses occurred, and just over 30% had disease control.

Sequencing was performed with immunoSEQ multiplex PCR; in TCRdb, only in-frame clones are kept and a portion is missing. The data contain thousands of clones, around 78% of them singletons. CTLA-4 blockade using ipilimumab, together with focal radiation, was received by patients with chemo-refractory metastatic non-small-cell lung cancer. CDR1 SGHTA and CDR2 FQGNSA come from the germline V gene. This CDR3 has 12 amino acids. The ends were cut back, 0 bases at V and 7 bases at J, with 6 bases in the middle. Study-wide findings and caveats: Once radiotherapy plus ipilimumab had been given, TCR clones derived from tumor expanded in blood.

This clone was counted a few times. Its antigen remains unidentified. The sequence was collected from a human donor with non-small cell lung cancer that progressed on radiotherapy plus ipilimumab. The material sequenced was tumor tissue, taken from a patient treated with radiotherapy plus ipilimumab. The chain uses TRBV7-2 and TRBJ1-2; no reliable D call. The CDR3 region is CASSLAWGGYTF. In DNA, the CDR3 is TGTGCCAGCAGCTTAGCTTGGGGTGGCTACACCTTC.